Below, 4 T cell receptor beta chains from the same sample are listed, as sequenced in a study of blood T cell repertoires in COVID-19. The data were produced by immunoSEQ multiplex PCR, yet TCRdb's version contains in-frame clones alone and is incomplete. The data hold 250,000 to 300,000 clones, with 81% observed a single time. The specimen sequenced was peripheral blood. These receptors all stem from a woman in her sixties with active or convalescent COVID-19.

CDR3 residues: CASSLGTGGRTDTQYF. CDR3 nucleotide sequence: TGTGCCAGCAGCTTGGGTACAGGGGGGCGCACAGATACGCAGTATTTT. This chain uses TRBV7-9 with TRBJ2-3, with 8 bases fitting TRBD1. Germline V gene data show CDR1 as SEHNR and CDR2 as FQNEAQ (reference sequence). V shed 3 bases, J shed 1 base, and the junction held 6 bases outside the gene matches. This CDR3 contains 16 residues.

V and J are TRBV19 and TRBJ2-5; 8 bases are shared with TRBD2. This CDR3 is 15 amino acids long. Per germline, CDR1 LNHDA and CDR2 SQIVND (reference sequence). With V trimmed by 3 bases and J by 5 bases, 8 bases remained unmatched. This CDR3 is CASSMGRGAGETQYF. The CDR3 region has the DNA TGTGCCAGTAGTATGGGGCGGGGGGCCGGCGAGACCCAGTACTTC.

This chain connects TRBV4-2 to TRBJ2-2, with no clear D. CDR1 is LGHNA, CDR2 YNFKEQ, per germline. The V end was cut by 0 bases, the J end by 1 base, with 6 bases between. This CDR3 spans 15 amino acids. CDR3 protein: CASSQDRLNTGELFF. The CDR3 DNA is TGTGCCAGCAGCCAAGACAGGTTGAACACCGGGGAGCTGTTTTTT.

V gene TRBV7-2 combines with J gene TRBJ1-3; the D is unclear. Germline V gene lookup returns CDR1 SGHTA and CDR2 FQGNSA. The V gene lost 2 bases and the J gene lost 2 bases, with 13 bases spanning the gap. This CDR3 is 16 amino acids long. The CDR3 here is CASSLRSGVAGNTIYF. CDR3 coding DNA: TGTGCCAGCAGCTTACGGTCCGGGGTGGCTGGAAACACCATATATTTT.